Below, 25 T cell receptor beta chains from the same sample are listed, as sequenced in a study of shared clonotypes between healthy human individuals. The assay was immunoSEQ multiplex PCR, and TCRdb's table has in-frame clones only and misses some. The sample records 2.5 million or so clones, 90% to 95% being singletons. Material for sequencing was naive CD4+ T cells sorted from blood. As to subset: CD45RA+ positively selected. These receptors originate from a man aged 18 to 30 in good health.

The rearrangement uses TRBV2 and TRBJ1-4; unclear D gene. The ends were cut back, 6 bases at V and 3 bases at J, with 14 bases in the middle. This CDR3 region has 15 residues. The V gene's germline CDR1 is SNHLY and CDR2 FYNNEI. The CDR3 protein is CASRARLRANEKLFF. The CDR3 nucleotides read TGTGCCAGCAGGGCTAGACTAAGGGCTAATGAAAAACTGTTTTTT.

The chain carries TRBV27 and TRBJ2-5; 16 nucleotides agree with TRBD2. The CDR3 is 16 residues long. Germline assignment: CDR1 MNHEY and CDR2 SMNVEV (reference sequence). V was clipped by 5 bases and J by 5 bases; unmatched bases: 5. The CDR3 here is CASSRSGLAGGETQYF. For the CDR3, the DNA is TGTGCCAGCAGTCGCTCGGGACTAGCGGGGGGGGAGACCCAGTACTTC.

In this sample, this clone turned up many times. The chain has TRBV5-4 and TRBJ1-2; D perhaps matches TRBD1 (5 bases). The CDR3 has 14 amino acids. The germline V gene encodes CDR1 SGHNT and CDR2 YYREEE (reference sequence). The germline V and J ends were trimmed by 0 bases and 10 bases, with 16 bases remaining between them. For the CDR3, the DNA is TGTGCCAGCAGCTTGGACGGGCAGGGTTATTCCTACACCTTC. Translating gives CASSLDGQGYSYTF.

The CDR3 bases are TGTGCCTGGGGGGGCGTAGCGCCCGGGGAGCTGTTTTTT. It encodes CAWGGVAPGELFF. The V and J genes are TRBV30 and TRBJ2-2; a possible D gene is TRBD1 (6 bases). V was cut by 5 bases and J by 6 bases, with 13 bases left in between. CDR1 is GTSNPN and CDR2 is SVGIG in the germline V gene (reference sequence). The CDR3 consists of 13 residues.

The table lists this clone with a few counts. The rearrangement joins TRBV4-1 to TRBJ1-5, with TRBD1 identical over 9 bases. CDR1 and CDR2 (germline): MGHRA, YSYEKL. The length of the CDR3 is 16 residues. Germline trimming cut 0 bases from V and 8 bases from J; bases unmatched to any gene: 8. CDR3 protein: CASSQEGEGQGKPQHF. For the CDR3, the DNA is TGCGCCAGCAGCCAAGAAGGGGAGGGACAGGGAAAGCCCCAGCATTTT.

The rearrangement joins TRBV30 to TRBJ2-3, with 14 positions matching TRBD2. The CDR3 contains 16 residues. The ends lost 2 bases at V and 4 bases at J; junction bases unmatched: 5. In germline, CDR1 is GTSNPN, CDR2 SVGIG (reference sequence). The CDR3: CAWSRGLAGGSDTQYF. The CDR3 DNA reads as TGTGCCTGGAGTCGAGGACTAGCGGGAGGATCAGATACGCAGTATTTT.

The chain combines TRBV28 with TRBJ2-7; D uncertain. V lost 6 bases to trimming and J lost 2 bases, with 11 bases between them. Germline values: CDR1 MDHEN, CDR2 SYDVKM. This CDR3 is built from 13 residues. In DNA form, the CDR3 reads TGTGCCAGCAGCCACGAGACACCCTACGAGCAGTACTTC. It is translated as CASSHETPYEQYF.

This chain connects TRBV18 to TRBJ2-1; 12 bases fit TRBD1. The CDR3 is 15 residues long. V shed 5 bases and J 4 bases; nucleotides not matched to a gene: 3. From germline, CDR1 is KGHSH and CDR2 LQKENI. The CDR3 region is CASSTGQGAYNEQFF. DNA of the CDR3: TGTGCCAGCTCAACGGGACAGGGGGCTTACAATGAGCAGTTCTTC.

The chain combines TRBV7-2 with TRBJ2-7; 8 bases align to TRBD2. This CDR3 has 15 amino acids. With 5 bases clipped from V and 5 bases from J, the junction kept 11 bases outside the gene matches. The germline V gene encodes CDR1 SGHTA and CDR2 FQGNSA. The CDR3 is CASSPRWLAGHEQYF. The CDR3 DNA sequence: TGTGCCAGCAGCCCTCGCTGGCTAGCGGGCCACGAGCAGTACTTC.

This CDR3 reads CASSPRDGANVLTF. The CDR3 DNA follows: TGTGCCAGCAGTCCTCGTGATGGGGCCAACGTCCTGACTTTC. V gene TRBV6-5 combines with J gene TRBJ2-6, with no clear D. The CDR3 is made up of 14 amino acids. Germline assignment: CDR1 MNHEY and CDR2 SVGAGI. Trimming left V 5 bases short and J 3 bases short, with 8 bases between.

The chain uses TRBV6-5 and TRBJ1-6, with unresolved D. In germline, CDR1 is MNHEY, CDR2 SVGAGI. The V end lost 6 bases, the J end lost 6 bases, and 9 bases lay between the germline ends. The CDR3 loop spans 13 amino acids. The CDR3 sequence is CASRRGINSPLHF. The DNA of the CDR3 is TGTGCCAGCAGACGGGGAATTAATTCACCCCTCCACTTT.

This clone appeared once. V gene TRBV9 combines with J gene TRBJ2-1; 11 bases line up with TRBD1. V trimming: 1 base; J trimming: 7 bases; junction bases outside the gene matches: 13. CDR1 is SGDLS and CDR2 is YYNGEE in the germline V gene. The CDR3 runs 18 residues. The CDR3 DNA is TGTGCCAGCAGCGTATCAAGGCCGGACAGGGGGCCGGAGAATGAGCAGTTCTTC. Amino acids: CASSVSRPDRGPENEQFF.

This sequence joins TRBV10-1 and TRBJ1-1, with D uncertain. The V gene lost 0 bases and the J gene lost 4 bases, with 6 bases spanning the gap. The CDR3 loop spans 13 amino acids. Germline CDR1 WNHNN, CDR2 SYGVQD (reference sequence). This CDR3 reads CASSESRSTEAFF. CDR3 in DNA: TGCGCCAGCAGTGAGTCCAGGAGCACTGAAGCTTTCTTT.

The chain combines TRBV5-6 with TRBJ1-5; 12 bases agree with TRBD1. CDR1 and CDR2 (germline): SGHDT, YYEEEE. The CDR3 loop spans 16 amino acids. V shed 4 bases and J 4 bases; nucleotides not matched to a gene: 6. CDR3 nucleotide sequence: TGTGCCAGCAGCAAAGGGACAGGGGGCGCGAATCAGCCCCAGCATTTT. It yields the protein CASSKGTGGANQPQHF.

The chain is built from TRBV19 and TRBJ1-2, with D maybe TRBD1 (5 bases). V lost 5 bases and J 1 base, leaving 8 bases between the germline ends. Germline CDR1 reads LNHDA; CDR2 reads SQIVND (reference sequence). The CDR3 sequence is 13 residues long. The CDR3 DNA is TGTGCCAGTAGTCCCAGGGTTAACTATGGCTACACCTTC. This gives the protein CASSPRVNYGYTF.

The V call is TRBV15, the J call TRBJ1-5; TRBD1 agrees at 8 bases. The CDR3 runs to 15 residues. From germline, CDR1 is LNHNV and CDR2 YYDKDF (reference sequence). After removal of 4 bases from V and 2 bases from J, the junction contained 4 bases not matched to a gene. The CDR3 here is CATSNGQGGNQPQHF. CDR3 DNA sequence: TGTGCCACCAGCAACGGACAGGGTGGCAATCAGCCCCAGCATTTT.

CDR3 nucleotides: TGCGCCAGCAGCCACCGGGGGGCGACGTCAGATACGCAGTATTTT. Its translation is CASSHRGATSDTQYF. V is TRBV4-1 and J is TRBJ2-3; TRBD2 might be the D (7 bases). The V gene lost 3 bases and the J gene lost 4 bases, with 14 bases spanning the gap. Looked up from germline, CDR1 is MGHRA and CDR2 is YSYEKL. The CDR3 length is 15 residues.

The rearrangement uses TRBV10-3 and TRBJ2-1; D not certain. The V gene's germline CDR1 is ENHRY and CDR2 SYGVKD. Trimming cost V 2 bases and J 7 bases, with 6 bases left between them. The CDR3 is 12 amino acids. For the CDR3, the DNA is TGTGCCATCAGTGAGGAATTGAATGAGCAGTTCTTC. Translating gives CAISEELNEQFF.

The chain combines TRBV18 with TRBJ2-5; 8 bases align to TRBD2. CDR1 is KGHSH, CDR2 LQKENI, per germline. J gave up 4 bases and V 2 bases, and 6 bases lay outside the gene matches. This CDR3 comprises 15 residues. The CDR3 DNA sequence: TGTGCCAGCTCACCAACTCGGGGGGGCGGAGAGACCCAGTACTTC. Translated: CASSPTRGGGETQYF.

This clone was seen once. Other DNA sequences from this sample encode an identical CDR3 as well. The chain carries TRBV10-3 and TRBJ1-1; 7 positions match TRBD1. V was clipped by 5 bases and J by 1 base; unmatched bases: 1. CDR3 length equals 13 residues. In germline, CDR1 is ENHRY, CDR2 SYGVKD. The CDR3 sequence: CAISQGENTEAFF. In DNA form, the CDR3 reads TGTGCCATCAGTCAGGGGGAGAACACTGAAGCTTTCTTT.

The chain is built from TRBV6-5 and TRBJ2-3; D is possibly TRBD2 (6 bases). The CDR3 loop spans 12 amino acids. Germline assignment: CDR1 MNHEY and CDR2 SVGAGI. Trimming removed 6 bases at V and 9 bases at J, with 13 bases between. This chain's CDR3 is CASSPAGGTQYF. The CDR3 DNA reads TGTGCCAGCAGCCCTGCCGGGGGAACGCAGTATTTT.

V gene TRBV11-2 combines with J gene TRBJ2-7; a possible D gene is TRBD1 (7 bases). There are 14 residues in the CDR3. Germline-derived CDR1 and CDR2 are SGHAT and FQNNGV. The ends were cut back, 6 bases at V and 4 bases at J, with 16 bases in the middle. As DNA, the CDR3 is TGTGCCAGCAGGGTTCAACAGGGGACTTACGAGCAGTACTTC. It codes for CASRVQQGTYEQYF.

The chain uses TRBV6-6 and TRBJ2-1, with 10 bases matching TRBD1. With 5 bases clipped from V and 4 bases from J, the junction kept 5 bases outside the gene matches. The CDR3 spans 15 residues. CDR1 and CDR2 (germline): MNHNY, SVGAGI (reference sequence). The chain's CDR3 is CASSPGQGKYNEQFF. DNA of the CDR3: TGTGCCAGCAGTCCGGGACAGGGGAAGTACAATGAGCAGTTCTTC.

The chain employs TRBV10-1 and TRBJ2-1; 10 positions agree with TRBD1. V dropped 9 bases and J dropped 8; count of bases not matched to a gene: 16. Germline CDR1 and CDR2: WNHNN and SYGVQD (reference sequence). The CDR3 runs 16 residues. The CDR3 reads CASSTAGTGVVDEQFF. The CDR3 DNA follows: TGCGCCAGTTCGACCGCCGGGACAGGGGTTGTGGATGAGCAGTTCTTC.

V is TRBV30 and J is TRBJ1-4; D ambiguous. The V end lost 1 base, the J end lost 3 bases, and 6 bases lay between the germline ends. The CDR3 consists of 13 residues. Per the germline V gene, CDR1 is GTSNPN and CDR2 is SVGIG (reference sequence). The DNA for the CDR3 is TGTGCCTGGAGTGAGCGGCCTAATGAAAAACTGTTTTTT. Translating it yields CAWSERPNEKLFF.